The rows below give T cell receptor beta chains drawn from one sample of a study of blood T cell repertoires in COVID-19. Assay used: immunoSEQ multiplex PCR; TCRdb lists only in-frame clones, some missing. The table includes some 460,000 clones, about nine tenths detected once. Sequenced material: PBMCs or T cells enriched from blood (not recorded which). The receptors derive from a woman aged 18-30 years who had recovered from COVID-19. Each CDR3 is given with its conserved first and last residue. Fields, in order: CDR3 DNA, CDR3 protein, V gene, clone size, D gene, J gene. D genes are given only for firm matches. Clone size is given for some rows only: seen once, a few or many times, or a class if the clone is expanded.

CDR3nt: TGCGCCAGCAGCTTTAACTCCGGGACAGGGAGGGCAGATACGCAGTATTTT
CDR3aa: CASSFNSGTGRADTQYF
v_gene: TRBV5-1
abundance: -
d_gene: TRBD1
j_gene: TRBJ2-3

CDR3nt: TGTGCCAGCAGTTTATCGAAGGGTCGGCGGGAAGCCTACGAGCAGTACTTC
CDR3aa: CASSLSKGRREAYEQYF
v_gene: TRBV27
abundance: -
d_gene: -
j_gene: TRBJ2-7

CDR3nt: TGTGCCTCCCACAGGAATGGCTACACCTTC
CDR3aa: CASHRNGYTF
v_gene: TRBV30
abundance: -
d_gene: -
j_gene: TRBJ1-2

CDR3nt: TGCGCCAGCAGCCTGAGCGAGGGTGGGAACACTGAAGCTTTCTTT
CDR3aa: CASSLSEGGNTEAFF
v_gene: TRBV5-1
abundance: once
d_gene: -
j_gene: TRBJ1-1

CDR3nt: TGTGCCAGCAGCCATAGCGCGCCGGGACTAGCGGGCCAAGAGACCCAGTACTTC
CDR3aa: CASSHSAPGLAGQETQYF
v_gene: TRBV4-2
abundance: -
d_gene: TRBD2
j_gene: TRBJ2-5

CDR3nt: TGTGCCAGCAGCTTTTCTCAGGGGGTTTCTGGAAACACCATATATTTT
CDR3aa: CASSFSQGVSGNTIYF
v_gene: TRBV7-9
abundance: -
d_gene: TRBD1
j_gene: TRBJ1-3

CDR3nt: TGTGCCAGTAGTGTGCTCGGGACAACTCATTACTATGGCTACACCTTC
CDR3aa: CASSVLGTTHYYGYTF
v_gene: TRBV19
abundance: -
d_gene: -
j_gene: TRBJ1-2

CDR3nt: TGTGCTAGTTCACCAGGGGGTCGTAATCAGCCCCAGCATTTT
CDR3aa: CASSPGGRNQPQHF
v_gene: TRBV12-5
abundance: -
d_gene: TRBD1
j_gene: TRBJ1-5

CDR3nt: TGCAGCTCAGGGGTATCCAAACAAGAGACCCAGTACTTC
CDR3aa: CSSGVSKQETQYF
v_gene: TRBV29-1
abundance: -
d_gene: -
j_gene: TRBJ2-5

CDR3nt: TGTGCCAGCAGTGGGGGACTAGCCAATGAGCAGTTCTTC
CDR3aa: CASSGGLANEQFF
v_gene: TRBV25-1
abundance: -
d_gene: TRBD2
j_gene: TRBJ2-1

CDR3nt: TGCGCCAGCAGCTTGGCTGGGGCTTCCTCTGGAAACACCATATATTTT
CDR3aa: CASSLAGASSGNTIYF
v_gene: TRBV5-1
abundance: -
d_gene: -
j_gene: TRBJ1-3

CDR3nt: TGTGCCAGCAGCGTAGGCCCAGGACAGGGCAAAGAGACCCAGTACTTC
CDR3aa: CASSVGPGQGKETQYF
v_gene: TRBV9
abundance: -
d_gene: TRBD1
j_gene: TRBJ2-5

CDR3nt: TGTGCCAGCTCAGGGGGGTCCTCAAATTCACCCCTCCACTTT
CDR3aa: CASSGGSSNSPLHF
v_gene: TRBV19
abundance: -
d_gene: TRBD1
j_gene: TRBJ1-6

CDR3nt: TGTGCCAGTAGTATACAAGCAGGGGGCACTGAAGCTTTCTTT
CDR3aa: CASSIQAGGTEAFF
v_gene: TRBV19
abundance: -
d_gene: TRBD1
j_gene: TRBJ1-1

CDR3nt: TGTGCCAGCAGCTACACCCGGGGTCCCAGCGGGGGGTTGAATGAGCAGTTCTTC
CDR3aa: CASSYTRGPSGGLNEQFF
v_gene: TRBV3-1/TRBV3-2
abundance: -
d_gene: TRBD2
j_gene: TRBJ2-1

CDR3nt: TGTGCCAGCAGGTATGACCCAGGGGGCACTGAAGCTTTCTTT
CDR3aa: CASRYDPGGTEAFF
v_gene: TRBV6-5
abundance: -
d_gene: TRBD1
j_gene: TRBJ1-1